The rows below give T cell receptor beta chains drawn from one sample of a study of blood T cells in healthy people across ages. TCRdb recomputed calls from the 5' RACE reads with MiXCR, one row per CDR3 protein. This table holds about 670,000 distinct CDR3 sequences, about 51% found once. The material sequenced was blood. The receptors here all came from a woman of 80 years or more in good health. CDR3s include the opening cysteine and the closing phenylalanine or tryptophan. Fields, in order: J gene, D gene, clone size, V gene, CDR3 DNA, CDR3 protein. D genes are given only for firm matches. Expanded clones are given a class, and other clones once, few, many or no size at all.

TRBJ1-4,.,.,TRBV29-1,TGCAGCGTTGAAGAGACAACTAATGAAAAACGGTTTTTT,CSVEETTNEKRFF
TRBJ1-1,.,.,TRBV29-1,TGCAGCGCAGCTATCGACGGGAACACTGAAGCTTTCTTT,CSAAIDGNTEAFF
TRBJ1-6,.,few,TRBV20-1,TGCAGTGTAACGACGTTGTGGGGATTGGGATCACCCCTCCACTTT,CSVTTLWGLGSPLHF
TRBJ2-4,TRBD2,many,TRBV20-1,TGCAGTGCTAGGGTAGCGGGAAAAAACATTCAGTACTTC,CSARVAGKNIQYF
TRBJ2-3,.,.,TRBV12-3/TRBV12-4,TGTGCCAGCAGCCTCTCTTGGACCCACACAGATACGCAGTATTTT,CASSLSWTHTDTQYF
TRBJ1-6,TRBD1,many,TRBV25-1,TGTGCCAGCAGCTGGACAGGGGAAAGTTCACCCCTCCACTTT,CASSWTGESSPLHF
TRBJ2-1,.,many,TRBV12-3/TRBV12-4,TGTGCCAGCAGACTCAGGGTGGTAGGCTCCTACAATGAGCAGTTCTTC,CASRLRVVGSYNEQFF
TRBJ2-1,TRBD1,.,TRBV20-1,TGCAGTGCTAGACGGGACAGGGGCTTAGTTCCCAATGAGCAGTTCTTC,CSARRDRGLVPNEQFF
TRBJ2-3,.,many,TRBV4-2,TGTGCCAGCGGACCTAGCGGCACAGATACGCAGTATTTT,CASGPSGTDTQYF
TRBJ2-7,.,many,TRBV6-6,TGTGCCAGCAGTTACAGCGACAGGTTGGGGCAGTACTTC,CASSYSDRLGQYF
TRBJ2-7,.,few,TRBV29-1,TGCAGCGTTGGAGGCGGGAAAAGTAGCAATGAGCAGTACTTC,CSVGGGKSSNEQYF
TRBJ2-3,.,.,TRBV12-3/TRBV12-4,TGTGCCAGCAGTTCCGACAGGTACACAGATACGCAGTATTTT,CASSSDRYTDTQYF
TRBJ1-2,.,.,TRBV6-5,TGTGCCAGCAAACAGGGTGTGATCTATGGCTACACCTTC,CASKQGVIYGYTF
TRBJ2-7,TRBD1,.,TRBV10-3,TGTGCCATCAGCACCGGGACAGACTCCTACGAGCAGTACTTC,CAISTGTDSYEQYF
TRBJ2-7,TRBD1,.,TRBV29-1,TGCAGCGGGGGACAGGGTTCCTGCGAGCAGTACTTC,CSGGQGSCEQYF
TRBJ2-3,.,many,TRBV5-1,TGCGCCAGCAGCTTGGTTGGGGAGAGTAGCACAGATACGCAGTATTTT,CASSLVGESSTDTQYF
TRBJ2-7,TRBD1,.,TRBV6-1,TGTGCCAGCAGCCCCCGGGACAGGGGCTGGGGGGAGCAGTACTTC,CASSPRDRGWGEQYF
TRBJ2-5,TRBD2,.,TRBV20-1,TGCGGTGCTGCCCGACCAAGTTTCGGCGGGAGCTACCAAGAGACCCAGTACTTC,CGAARPSFGGSYQETQYF
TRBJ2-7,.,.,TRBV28,TGTGCCAGCAGTGCCCCCGAGCCCTCCAGTTACGAGCAGTACTTC,CASSAPEPSSYEQYF
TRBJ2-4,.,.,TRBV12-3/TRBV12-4,TGTGCCAGCAGTCCTTTGGCGTTGGGCAAAGCCAAAAACATTCAGTACTTC,CASSPLALGKAKNIQYF
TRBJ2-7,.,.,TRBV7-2,TGTGCCAGCAGCCGGGACGGGAAGTACGAGCAGTACTTC,CASSRDGKYEQYF
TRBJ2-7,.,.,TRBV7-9,TGTGCCGGCAGCTTAGGGGGAGAGGGATACGAGCAGTACTTC,CAGSLGGEGYEQYF
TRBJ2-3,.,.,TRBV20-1,TGCAGTGCTAGTCCCCTGGATAACACAGATACGCAGTATTTT,CSASPLDNTDTQYF
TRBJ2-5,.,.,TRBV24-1,TGTGCCACCAGTGGGCAGGCCAACCAAGAGACCCAGTACTTC,CATSGQANQETQYF
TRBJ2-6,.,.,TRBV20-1,TGCAGTGCTAGGTCGCGCTCTGGGGCCAACGTCCTGACTTTC,CSARSRSGANVLTF
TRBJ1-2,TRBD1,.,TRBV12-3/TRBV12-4,TGTGCCAGCAGCATAGCCGGGACAGGCTATGGCTACACCTTC,CASSIAGTGYGYTF
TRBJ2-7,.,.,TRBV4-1,TGCGCCAGCAGCCAAGCGGCTAGGGGCTCCTACGAGCAGTACTTC,CASSQAARGSYEQYF
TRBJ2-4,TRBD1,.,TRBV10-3,TGTGCCATTTGGGACAGGGGGCGCGGGGAGCAGTACTTC,CAIWDRGRGEQYF
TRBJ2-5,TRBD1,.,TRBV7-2,TGTGCCAGCAGCTTTCGGACAGGGATCATCCAAGAGACCCAGTACTTC,CASSFRTGIIQETQYF
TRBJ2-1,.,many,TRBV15,TGTGCCACCTCTCCCTCCCAATCCTACAATGAGCAGTTCTTC,CATSPSQSYNEQFF
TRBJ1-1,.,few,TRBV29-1,TGCAGCGTTGGAGTGTGGGCAGGGGTTGCTTTCTTT,CSVGVWAGVAFF
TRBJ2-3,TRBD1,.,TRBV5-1,TGCGCCAGCAGGCGGGACAGGGGACGTGGGGACACAGATACGCAGTATTTT,CASRRDRGRGDTDTQYF
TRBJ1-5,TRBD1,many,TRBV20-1,TGCAGTGCTAGAGATAGTCTGACAGGGGGCAATCAGCCCCAGCATTTT,CSARDSLTGGNQPQHF
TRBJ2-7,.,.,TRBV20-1,TGCAGTGCTAGAGGTGGTCTACCACCCTACGAGCAGTACTTC,CSARGGLPPYEQYF
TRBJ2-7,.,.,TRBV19,TGTGCCAGTAGTATTTCTCGGGCAGGGCCCGAGCAGTACTTC,CASSISRAGPEQYF
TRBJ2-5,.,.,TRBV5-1,TGCGCCAGCAGCTCTCCTTCCGGAGGGGGGGAGACCCAGTACTTC,CASSSPSGGGETQYF
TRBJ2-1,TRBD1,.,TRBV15,TGTGCCACCAGCAAGGGGGCGGCGGCCAATGAGCAGTTCTTC,CATSKGAAANEQFF
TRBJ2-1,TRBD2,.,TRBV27,TGTGCCAGCAGTTCTCCGGGACTACCGGCCTACAATGAGCAGTTCTTC,CASSSPGLPAYNEQFF
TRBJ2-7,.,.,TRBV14,TGTGCCAGCAGCCCCGGACGGGCAGCCTACGAGCAGTACTTC,CASSPGRAAYEQYF
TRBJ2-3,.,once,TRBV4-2,TGTGCCAGCAGCCAAGCTCACTCTGACGGGAGAGCAGATACGCAGTATTTT,CASSQAHSDGRADTQYF
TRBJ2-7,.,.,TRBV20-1,TGCAGTGCCGTGGACGCACTGGGCTCCTACGAGCAGTACTTC,CSAVDALGSYEQYF
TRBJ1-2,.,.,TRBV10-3,TGTGCCATCAGTGAGCAGGGCAGGGCGAGTGGCTACACCTTC,CAISEQGRASGYTF
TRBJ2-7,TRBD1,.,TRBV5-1,TGCGCCAGCAGCTCACCCGGGACAGCATCCTACGAGCAGTACTTC,CASSSPGTASYEQYF
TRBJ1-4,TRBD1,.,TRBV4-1,TGCGTCAGCAGCCAGCTGACAGGGACTGAAAAACTGTTTTTT,CVSSQLTGTEKLFF
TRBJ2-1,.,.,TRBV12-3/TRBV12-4,TGTGCCAGCAACAAAACAGGGTCTCGCAATGAGCAGTTCTTC,CASNKTGSRNEQFF
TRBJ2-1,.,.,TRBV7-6,TGTGCCAGCAGCTTAGACGGAAACAATGAGCAGTTCTTC,CASSLDGNNEQFF
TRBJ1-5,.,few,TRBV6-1,TGTGCCAGCAACTCCCTAGCTAGGGGACAGCCCCAGCATTTT,CASNSLARGQPQHF
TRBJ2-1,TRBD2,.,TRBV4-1,TGCGCCAGCAGCCAAGTAATTAGCGGGGGGGCCGGGTTCCATGAGCAGTTCTTC,CASSQVISGGAGFHEQFF
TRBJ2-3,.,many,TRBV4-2,TGTGCCAGCAGCCAAGGGCACCCAGATACGCAGTATTTT,CASSQGHPDTQYF
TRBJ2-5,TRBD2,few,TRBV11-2,TGTGCCAGCAGCTTTGTTGGCGGGGGGTACCAAGAGACCCAGTACTTC,CASSFVGGGYQETQYF